This TCR beta chain was recorded in a study of blood T cell repertoires in COVID-19. As for the study in general: Spain, Italy and the United States supplied samples that represented acute and convalescent COVID-19.

Original handling: Estimated nucleated cell counts came from reference gene primer amplification. Some clones are missing from TCRdb's copy, which holds only in-frame ones; the method was immunoSEQ multiplex PCR. V and J calls and clone size come straight from that table; D and trimming were deduced from the DNA. The table includes about 160,000 clones, 65% to 85% detected once. CDR3 length equals 16 residues. The V gene's germline CDR1 is LNHDA and CDR2 SQIVND (reference sequence). J gave up 6 bases and V 4 bases, and 4 bases lay outside the gene matches. This chain links TRBV19 with TRBJ2-2, with TRBD2 matching over 14 bases. Material: peripheral blood. This clonotype was obtained from a man in his sixties with active or convalescent COVID-19. The DNA for the CDR3 is TGTGCCAGTAGTACTGGACTAGCGGGGGGAGCCGGGGAGCTGTTTTTT. As protein: CASSTGLAGGAGELFF.